This TCR beta chain was identified during a study of T cells in localized non-small cell lung cancer. As concerns this clone: Antigen unknown.

Study results and limitations: Uninvolved adjacent lung showed peak T cell clonality, exceeding tumor. Greater T cell density in blood accompanied longer overall survival. Across samples, adjacent lung featured a median roughly 61 of the top 100 tumor clones.

This CDR3 is built from 12 residues. Trimming stripped 4 bases from V and 9 bases from J, with 13 bases between. CDR1 and CDR2 (germline): SQVTM, ANQGSEA. TCRdb keeps only in-frame clones here, not all; method: immunoSEQ multiplex PCR. The sample comprises over 20,000 clones, roughly 86% of which are singletons, and more than 25% rests with the top ten. The TCR was taken from a male donor at least 60 years old with stage II lung adenocarcinoma. The sequenced sample was peripheral blood mononuclear cells, obtained before any cancer treatment. This chain uses TRBV29-1 with TRBJ2-1, with D perhaps TRBD1 or TRBD2 (5 bases each). CDR3 nucleotide sequence: TGCAGCGTTGCTGTTGGGGGTGCTGAGCAGTTCTTC. Amino acids: CSVAVGGAEQFF.